This entry describes one T cell receptor (beta chain). Antigen unknown. Trimming pared 3 bases from V and 4 bases from J, leaving 9 bases between. Germline V lookup: CDR1 SGDLS, CDR2 YYNGEE. This CDR3 region has 13 residues. Clones were sequenced by immunoSEQ multiplex PCR, and TCRdb holds only the in-frame ones, with some missing. The sample has 24,000 or so clones, 90% seen once. These data belong to a study of T cells in localized non-small cell lung cancer. Study-wide findings and caveats: Sequencing was limited to one tumor region, leaving the possibility of heterogeneity open. Longer overall survival was linked to higher blood T cell density. Out of the top 100 tumor clones, a median approximately 50 were seen in adjacent lung.

The sequenced sample was peripheral blood, obtained before any cancer treatment. The chain employs TRBV9 and TRBJ2-3; D is unresolved. The sequence came from a woman aged 40 to 75 with stage I lung adenocarcinoma. Here the CDR3 DNA reads TGTGCCAGCAGCGCCAGCGTCCCAGATACGCAGTATTTT. Amino acid sequence: CASSASVPDTQYF.